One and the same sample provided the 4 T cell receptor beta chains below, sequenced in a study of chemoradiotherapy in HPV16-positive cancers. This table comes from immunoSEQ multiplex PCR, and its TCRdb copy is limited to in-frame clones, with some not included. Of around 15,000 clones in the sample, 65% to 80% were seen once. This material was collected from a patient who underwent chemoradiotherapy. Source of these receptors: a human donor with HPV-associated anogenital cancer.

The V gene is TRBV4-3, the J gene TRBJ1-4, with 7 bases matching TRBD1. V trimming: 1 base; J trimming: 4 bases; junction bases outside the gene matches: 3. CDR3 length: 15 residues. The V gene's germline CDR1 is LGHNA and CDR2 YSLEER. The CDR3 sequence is CASSQGGQLNEKLFF. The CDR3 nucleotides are TGCGCCAGCAGCCAAGGGGGACAGCTTAATGAAAAACTGTTTTTT.

CDR3 in amino acids: CASSRAGGRSEQYF. In DNA, the CDR3 is TGTGCCAGCAGCCGAGCGGGGGGGCGGAGCGAGCAGTACTTC. V is TRBV11-2 and J is TRBJ2-7; 10 bases align to TRBD2. In germline, CDR1 is SGHAT, CDR2 FQNNGV. This CDR3 region has 14 residues. With V trimmed by 5 bases and J by 6 bases, 7 bases remained unmatched.

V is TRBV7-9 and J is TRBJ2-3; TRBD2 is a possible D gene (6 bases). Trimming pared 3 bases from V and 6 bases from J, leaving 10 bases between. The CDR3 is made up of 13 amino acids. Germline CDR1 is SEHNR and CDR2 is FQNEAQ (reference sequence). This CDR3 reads CASSFGLADTQYF. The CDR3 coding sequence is TGTGCCAGCAGCTTCGGTCTAGCGGATACGCAGTATTTT.

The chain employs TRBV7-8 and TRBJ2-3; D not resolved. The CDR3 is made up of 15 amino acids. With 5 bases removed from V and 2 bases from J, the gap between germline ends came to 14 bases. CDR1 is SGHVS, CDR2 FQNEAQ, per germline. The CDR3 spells CASSPIRVPTDTQYF. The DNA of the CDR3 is TGTGCCAGCAGCCCCATAAGGGTCCCCACAGATACGCAGTATTTT.